The clone carrying this T cell receptor (beta chain) was seen just once. Its antigen is not known. Trimming at V came to 4 bases and at J to 6 bases, leaving 8 bases not matched to a gene. The CDR3 consists of 15 residues. The germline gives CDR1 MNHEY, CDR2 SVGAGI. Assay used: immunoSEQ multiplex PCR; TCRdb lists only in-frame clones, some missing. The repertoire has fewer than 120,000 clones, around 95% of them found once; the top ten carry 0.5% to 0.6%. The data stem from a study of graft-versus-host responses after intestinal transplantation. Study context: Each transplant was multivisceral, liver-intestinal, or isolated intestinal. Among the recipients, all got anti-thymocyte globulin induction and then tacrolimus and steroids for approximately 3 years.

Study results and caveats: In recipient marrow, GvH clones were found, and some appeared first in ileum or blood.

This TCR was recovered from a human donor who received an intestinal transplant. The material sequenced was unstimulated CD8+ T cells sorted from spleen or lymph node cells, taken before intestinal transplant. V and J are TRBV6-5 and TRBJ2-1, with TRBD2 matching 8 bases. The DNA for the CDR3 is TGTGCCAGCAGTTCCGGGACTAGTAACTTCAATGAGCAGTTCTTC. Translated, it gives CASSSGTSNFNEQFF.